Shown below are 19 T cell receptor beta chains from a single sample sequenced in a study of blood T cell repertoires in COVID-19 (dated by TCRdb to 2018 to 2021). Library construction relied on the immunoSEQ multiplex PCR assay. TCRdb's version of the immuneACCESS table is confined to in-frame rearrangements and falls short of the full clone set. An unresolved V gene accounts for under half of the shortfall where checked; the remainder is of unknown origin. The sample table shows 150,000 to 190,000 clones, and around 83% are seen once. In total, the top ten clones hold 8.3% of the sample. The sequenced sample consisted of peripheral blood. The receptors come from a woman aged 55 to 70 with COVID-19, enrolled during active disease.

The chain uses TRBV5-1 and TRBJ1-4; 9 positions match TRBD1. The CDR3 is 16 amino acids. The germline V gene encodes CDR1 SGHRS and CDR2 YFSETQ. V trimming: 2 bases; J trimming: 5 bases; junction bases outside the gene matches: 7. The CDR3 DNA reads TGCGCCAGCAGCTTATCATCGACAGGGGGAAATGAAAAACTGTTTTTT. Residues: CASSLSSTGGNEKLFF.

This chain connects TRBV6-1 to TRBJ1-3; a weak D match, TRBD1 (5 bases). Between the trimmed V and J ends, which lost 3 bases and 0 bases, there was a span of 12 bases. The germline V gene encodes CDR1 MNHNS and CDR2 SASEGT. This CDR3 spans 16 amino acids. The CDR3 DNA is TGTGCCAGCAGTGATCAGGGTTCGGACTCTGGAAACACCATATATTTT. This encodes CASSDQGSDSGNTIYF.

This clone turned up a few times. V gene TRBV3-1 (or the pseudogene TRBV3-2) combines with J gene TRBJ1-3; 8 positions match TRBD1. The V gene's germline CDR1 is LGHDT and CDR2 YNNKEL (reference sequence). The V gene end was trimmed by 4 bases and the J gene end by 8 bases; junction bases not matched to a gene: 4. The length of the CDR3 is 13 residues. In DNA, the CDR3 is TGTGCCAGCAGCCTTGGACAGGGTTACACCATATATTTT. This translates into CASSLGQGYTIYF.

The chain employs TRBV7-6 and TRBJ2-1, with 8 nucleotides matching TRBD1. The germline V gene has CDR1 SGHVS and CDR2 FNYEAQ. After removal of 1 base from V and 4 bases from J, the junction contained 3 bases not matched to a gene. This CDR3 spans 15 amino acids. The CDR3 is CASSLETGGYNEQFF. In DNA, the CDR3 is TGTGCCAGCAGCTTAGAAACAGGGGGGTACAATGAGCAGTTCTTC.

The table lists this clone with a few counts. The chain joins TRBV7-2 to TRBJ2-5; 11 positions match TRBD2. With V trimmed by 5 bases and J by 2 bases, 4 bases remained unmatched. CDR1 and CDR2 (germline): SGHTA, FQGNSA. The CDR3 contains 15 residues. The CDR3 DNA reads TGTGCCAGCAGCCACCGACTAGCGGGGCAAGAGACCCAGTACTTC. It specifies CASSHRLAGQETQYF.

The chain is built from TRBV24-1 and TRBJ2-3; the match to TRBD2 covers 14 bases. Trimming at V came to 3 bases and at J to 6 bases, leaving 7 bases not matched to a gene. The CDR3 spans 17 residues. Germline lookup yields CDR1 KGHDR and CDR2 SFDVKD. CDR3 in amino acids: CATSDTGTSGSMDTQYF. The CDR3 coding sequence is TGTGCCACCAGTGATACCGGGACTAGCGGGAGTATGGATACGCAGTATTTT.

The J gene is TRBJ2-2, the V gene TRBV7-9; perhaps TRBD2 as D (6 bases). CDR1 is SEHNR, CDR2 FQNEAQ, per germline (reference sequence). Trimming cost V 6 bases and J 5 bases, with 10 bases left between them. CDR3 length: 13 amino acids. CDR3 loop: CASRLSGTGELFF. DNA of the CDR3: TGTGCCAGCAGATTGAGCGGGACCGGGGAGCTGTTTTTT.

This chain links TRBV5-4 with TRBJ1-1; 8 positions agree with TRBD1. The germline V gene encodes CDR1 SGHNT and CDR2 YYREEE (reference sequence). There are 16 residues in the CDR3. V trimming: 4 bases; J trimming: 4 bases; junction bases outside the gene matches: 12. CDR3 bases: TGTGCCAGCAGCACCCAACAGGGGGTGCCTAGCACTGAAGCTTTCTTT. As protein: CASSTQQGVPSTEAFF.

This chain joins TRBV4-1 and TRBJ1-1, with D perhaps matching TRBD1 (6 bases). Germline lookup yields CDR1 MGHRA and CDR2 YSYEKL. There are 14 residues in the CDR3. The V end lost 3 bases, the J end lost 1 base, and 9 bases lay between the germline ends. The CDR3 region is CASSHVQGNTEAFF. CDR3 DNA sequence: TGCGCCAGCAGCCACGTACAGGGGAACACTGAAGCTTTCTTT.

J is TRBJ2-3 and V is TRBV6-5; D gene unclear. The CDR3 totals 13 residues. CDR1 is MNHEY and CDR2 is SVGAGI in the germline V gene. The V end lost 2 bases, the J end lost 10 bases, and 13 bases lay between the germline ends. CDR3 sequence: CASSYAEASPQYF. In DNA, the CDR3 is TGTGCCAGCAGTTACGCCGAGGCCAGTCCGCAGTATTTT.

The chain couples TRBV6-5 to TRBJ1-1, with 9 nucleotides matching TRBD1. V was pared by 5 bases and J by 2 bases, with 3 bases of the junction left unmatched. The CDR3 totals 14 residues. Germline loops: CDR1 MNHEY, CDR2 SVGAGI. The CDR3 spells CASSPQGANTEAFF. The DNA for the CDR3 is TGTGCCAGCAGTCCACAGGGGGCCAACACTGAAGCTTTCTTT.

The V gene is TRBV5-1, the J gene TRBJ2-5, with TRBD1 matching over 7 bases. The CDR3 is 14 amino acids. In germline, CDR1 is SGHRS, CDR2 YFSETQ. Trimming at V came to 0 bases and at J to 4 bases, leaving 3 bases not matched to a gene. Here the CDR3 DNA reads TGCGCCAGCAGCTTGGAGGGGGCGGGAGAGACCCAGTACTTC. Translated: CASSLEGAGETQYF.

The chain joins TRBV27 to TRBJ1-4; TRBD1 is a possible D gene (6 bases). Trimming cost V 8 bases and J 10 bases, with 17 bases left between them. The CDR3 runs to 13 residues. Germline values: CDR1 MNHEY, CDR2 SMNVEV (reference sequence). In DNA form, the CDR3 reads TGTGCCAGCCAACAGGGTACTCTAGGAAAACTGTTTTTT. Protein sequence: CASQQGTLGKLFF.

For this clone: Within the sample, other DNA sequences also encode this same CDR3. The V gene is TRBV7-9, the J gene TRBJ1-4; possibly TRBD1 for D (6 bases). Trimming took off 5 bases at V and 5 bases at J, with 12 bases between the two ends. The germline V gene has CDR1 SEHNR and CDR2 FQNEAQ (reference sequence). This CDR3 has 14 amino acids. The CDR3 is CASSPGQRNEKLFF. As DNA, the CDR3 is TGTGCCAGCAGCCCTGGACAGAGGAATGAAAAACTGTTTTTT.

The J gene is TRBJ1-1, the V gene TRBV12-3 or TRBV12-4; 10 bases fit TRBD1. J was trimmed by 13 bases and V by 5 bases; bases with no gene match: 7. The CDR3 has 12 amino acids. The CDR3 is CASSTPGTGVFF. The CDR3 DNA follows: TGTGCCAGCAGTACCCCGGGGACAGGGGTTTTCTTT.

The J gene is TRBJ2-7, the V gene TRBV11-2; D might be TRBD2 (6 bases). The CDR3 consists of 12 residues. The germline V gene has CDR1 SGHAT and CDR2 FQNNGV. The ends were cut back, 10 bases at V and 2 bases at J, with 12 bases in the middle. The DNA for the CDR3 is TGTGCCACCCTCGGGAGCCCCTACGAGCAGTACTTC. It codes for CATLGSPYEQYF.

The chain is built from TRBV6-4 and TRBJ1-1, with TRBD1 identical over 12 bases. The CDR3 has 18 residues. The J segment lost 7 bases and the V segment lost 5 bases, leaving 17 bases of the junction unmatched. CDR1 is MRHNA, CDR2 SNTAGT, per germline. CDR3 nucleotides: TGTGCCAGCAGTATTAACCCCGGGACAGGGGGCGTCGCGGGTGAAGCTTTCTTT. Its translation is CASSINPGTGGVAGEAFF.

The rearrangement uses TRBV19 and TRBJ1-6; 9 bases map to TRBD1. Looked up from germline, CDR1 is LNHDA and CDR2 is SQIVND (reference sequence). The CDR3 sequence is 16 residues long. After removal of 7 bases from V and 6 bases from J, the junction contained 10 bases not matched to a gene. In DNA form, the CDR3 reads TGTGCCAGTACGAGAAGGACAGGGGAGGGTAATTCACCCCTCCACTTT. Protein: CASTRRTGEGNSPLHF.

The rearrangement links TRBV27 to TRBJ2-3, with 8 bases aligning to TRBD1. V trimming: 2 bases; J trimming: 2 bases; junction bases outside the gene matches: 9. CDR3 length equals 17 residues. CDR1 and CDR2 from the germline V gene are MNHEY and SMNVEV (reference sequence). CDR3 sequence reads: CASSLDGQGRLTDTQYF. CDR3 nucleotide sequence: TGTGCCAGCAGTTTAGACGGACAGGGAAGGCTCACAGATACGCAGTATTTT.